What follows are 17 T cell receptor beta chains derived from one specimen sequenced in a study of cytomegalovirus exposure and HLA in healthy donors. It was with 60 Vbeta and 13 Jbeta primers that the PCR ran. Clones were read by immunoSEQ multiplex PCR, and TCRdb kept only the in-frame ones, dropping some. The sample records some 130,000 clones, roughly four fifths being singletons. The source material was PBMCs. These receptors were taken from a woman in her forties or fifties in good health and CMV-seronegative.

The rearrangement uses TRBV5-1 and TRBJ2-2, with D maybe TRBD2 (6 bases). Germline CDR1 is SGHRS and CDR2 is YFSETQ. V was cut by 3 bases and J by 7 bases, with 16 bases left in between. This CDR3 has 15 residues. CDR3 protein: CASSSPGGYSGELFF. CDR3 coding DNA: TGCGCCAGCAGCTCCCCCGGAGGGTACAGCGGGGAGCTGTTTTTT.

The chain combines TRBV7-9 with TRBJ2-7; D is uncertain. This CDR3 has 12 residues. Per the germline V gene, CDR1 is SEHNR and CDR2 is FQNEAQ (reference sequence). Trimming shortened V by 1 base and J by 5 bases, and 6 bases separated the two germline ends. DNA for the CDR3: TGTGCCAGCAGCTTAGGGAGTGACGAGCAGTACTTC. It codes for CASSLGSDEQYF.

The genes are TRBV7-3 and TRBJ2-1, with 12 bases lining up with TRBD2. The V and J ends lost 5 bases and 2 bases, in that order; junction bases with no gene match: 4. Per germline, CDR1 SGHTA and CDR2 FQGTGA. The CDR3 is made up of 16 amino acids. CDR3 in amino acids: CASSHSSGRAYNEQFF. The CDR3 coding sequence is TGTGCCAGCAGCCATTCTAGCGGGAGGGCCTACAATGAGCAGTTCTTC. Based on the CDR3 plus reference TRBV7-3 and TRBJ2-1, the full variable domain is GAGVSQTPSNKVTEKGKYVELRCDPISGHTALYWYRQSLGQGPEFLIYFQGTGAADDSGLPNDRFFAVRPEGSVSTLKIQRTERGDSAVYLCASSHSSGRAYNEQFFGPGTRLTVL.

The chain has TRBV10-3 and TRBJ2-3, with TRBD2 matching 11 bases. The junction had 5 bases not matched to a gene; V was cut back by 5 bases and J by 1 base. Germline CDR1 and CDR2: ENHRY and SYGVKD. This CDR3 has 16 residues. Here the CDR3 DNA reads TGTGCCATCAGTCTTATAGCGGGAGGGGGCACAGATACGCAGTATTTT. Encoded protein: CAISLIAGGGTDTQYF.

The chain links TRBV7-9 to TRBJ1-1; no clear D. The V end was cut by 3 bases, the J end by 0 bases, with 8 bases between. This CDR3 has 14 amino acids. CDR1 and CDR2 (germline): SEHNR, FQNEAQ (reference sequence). The CDR3 bases are TGTGCCAGCAGCTTCGCAGATATGAACACTGAAGCTTTCTTT. Protein sequence: CASSFADMNTEAFF.

The chain links TRBV5-6 to TRBJ2-5, with D uncertain. This CDR3 has 12 amino acids. Trimming took off 1 base at V and 9 bases at J, with 10 bases between the two ends. Germline V gene sequence: CDR1 SGHDT, CDR2 YYEEEE. CDR3 coding DNA: TGTGCCAGCAGCTTGACCAGGTTGGCCCAGTACTTC. As protein: CASSLTRLAQYF.

This clone has more than one count but fewer than ten. V usage is TRBV5-6 and J usage is TRBJ1-1, with D uncertain. Germline V gene sequence: CDR1 SGHDT, CDR2 YYEEEE. The CDR3 is made up of 15 amino acids. Trimming removed 6 bases from V and 5 bases from J, with 20 bases in between. In nucleotides, the CDR3 is TGTGCCAGCACCTCGACCTGGGTAGGAGGGACTGAAGCTTTCTTT. It specifies CASTSTWVGGTEAFF.

CDR3 in DNA: TGTGCCAGCAGCGTTAGCGATGCCTACAATGAGCAGTTCTTC. Protein product: CASSVSDAYNEQFF. J is TRBJ2-1 and V is TRBV7-3; D is possibly TRBD2 (5 bases). V was trimmed by 5 bases and J by 2 bases, leaving 10 bases between them. Germline lookup yields CDR1 SGHTA and CDR2 FQGTGA. This CDR3 has 14 amino acids.

This clone turned up a few times. V gene TRBV5-6 combines with J gene TRBJ2-1; TRBD1 matches at 7 bases. The CDR3 has 13 amino acids. Germline CDR1 and CDR2: SGHDT and YYEEEE. Germline trimming cut 5 bases from V and 6 bases from J; bases unmatched to any gene: 5. The CDR3 spells CASRMTGFNEQFF. CDR3 in DNA: TGTGCCAGCAGAATGACAGGGTTCAATGAGCAGTTCTTC.

DNA for the CDR3: TGTGCCAGCAGTTCCGGGACAGCGGATACGCAGTATTTT. As protein: CASSSGTADTQYF. The chain is built from TRBV28 and TRBJ2-3; the match to TRBD1 covers 7 bases. There are 13 residues in the CDR3. Germline CDR1 MDHEN, CDR2 SYDVKM. V trimming: 4 bases; J trimming: 6 bases; junction bases outside the gene matches: 4.

V usage is TRBV9 and J usage is TRBJ1-2; D possibly corresponds to TRBD1 (5 bases). The length of the CDR3 is 14 residues. The V and J ends lost 0 bases and 2 bases respectively, with 8 bases between them. CDR1 SGDLS and CDR2 YYNGEE come from the germline V gene. Written as DNA, the CDR3 is TGTGCCAGCAGCGTAGGGGCAGGGAACTATGGCTACACCTTC. This translates into CASSVGAGNYGYTF.

The chain is built from TRBV13 and TRBJ2-1; TRBD2 agrees at 9 bases. This CDR3 region has 18 residues. CDR1 is PRHDT and CDR2 is FYEKMQ in the germline V gene (reference sequence). V dropped 9 bases and J dropped 5; count of bases not matched to a gene: 20. CDR3 nucleotide sequence: TGTGCCAGTCGACACCGAGGCAGCGGGAGGTATCCTGACAATGAGCAGTTCTTC. Translated: CASRHRGSGRYPDNEQFF.

The V call is TRBV5-1, the J call TRBJ1-2; 10 bases fit TRBD1. V gave up 0 bases and J gave up 5 bases; unmatched junction bases: 4. CDR3 length equals 15 residues. The germline V gene has CDR1 SGHRS and CDR2 YFSETQ. CDR3 loop: CASSLGGTGVYGYTF. The CDR3 DNA sequence: TGCGCCAGCAGCTTGGGGGGGACAGGGGTTTATGGCTACACCTTC. Filled out from reference TRBV5-1 and TRBJ1-2, the complete variable domain reads KAGVTQTPRYLIKTRGQQVTLSCSPISGHRSVSWYQQTPGQGLQFLFEYFSETQRNKGNFPGRFSGRQFSNSRSEMNVSTLELGDSALYLCASSLGGTGVYGYTFGSGTRLTVV.

The table lists this clone with a count of one. The chain has TRBV2 and TRBJ2-5, with a weak D call TRBD2 (5 bases). The CDR3 sequence is 15 residues long. V was pared by 7 bases and J by 0 bases, with 15 bases between. Germline CDR1 reads SNHLY; CDR2 reads FYNNEI. CDR3 loop: CASTPISGYQETQYF. The CDR3 DNA reads TGTGCCAGCACCCCCATTTCGGGGTACCAAGAGACCCAGTACTTC.

The chain joins TRBV5-1 to TRBJ2-1; 7 bases map to TRBD2. This CDR3 region has 16 residues. Germline-derived CDR1 and CDR2 are SGHRS and YFSETQ. V was clipped by 0 bases and J by 6 bases; unmatched bases: 9. The CDR3 nucleotides are TGCGCCAGCAGCTTGGTCATGGCGGGAGCCGGCAATGAGCAGTTCTTC. This gives the protein CASSLVMAGAGNEQFF.

The chain links TRBV7-6 to TRBJ2-2, with D possibly TRBD2 on 6 matching bases. Germline V lookup: CDR1 SGHVS, CDR2 FNYEAQ. The ends were cut back, 1 base at V and 0 bases at J, with 9 bases in the middle. The CDR3 totals 16 residues. CDR3 bases: TGTGCCAGCAGCTTAGATTCGGGGGCGAACACCGGGGAGCTGTTTTTT. Amino acids: CASSLDSGANTGELFF.

CDR3 DNA sequence: TGCGCCAGCAGCTCCCTGGTAAGCGGTAGCGGCAATGAGCAGTTCTTC. Translated: CASSSLVSGSGNEQFF. V and J are TRBV5-1 and TRBJ2-1, with D tentatively TRBD2 (6 bases). This CDR3 has 16 amino acids. V was clipped by 3 bases and J by 6 bases, with 19 bases between them. Germline V gene lookup returns CDR1 SGHRS and CDR2 YFSETQ.